These 21 T cell receptor beta chains came from one sample sequenced in a study of control samples from healthy donors and cancer patients. Profiled with immunoSEQ multiplex PCR; TCRdb holds only in-frame clones, not every one. The sample has about 120,000 clones, 93% seen once; the top ten hold roughly 2.7%. Sequencing was carried out using blood. These receptors came from a man aged 25 to 40 in good health.

The chain is built from TRBV19 and TRBJ1-1; weak D call: TRBD1 (6 bases). The V and J ends lost 5 bases and 0 bases respectively, with 16 bases between them. This CDR3 has 16 amino acids. Germline lookup yields CDR1 LNHDA and CDR2 SQIVND (reference sequence). CDR3 sequence: CASSPLGGYMNTEAFF. The CDR3 nucleotides are TGTGCCAGTAGTCCCTTGGGGGGCTACATGAACACTGAAGCTTTCTTT.

The genes are TRBV5-1 and TRBJ1-2; D ambiguous. The V gene's germline CDR1 is SGHRS and CDR2 YFSETQ. V was pared by 4 bases and J by 3 bases, with 4 bases between. The CDR3 is 11 residues long. The CDR3 DNA follows: TGCGCCAGCAGCCGGGACTATGGCTACACCTTC. It specifies CASSRDYGYTF.

The genes are TRBV27 and TRBJ2-3, with TRBD2 as a possible D gene (6 bases). CDR1 and CDR2 (germline): MNHEY, SMNVEV (reference sequence). This CDR3 region has 15 residues. The V end lost 10 bases, the J end lost 5 bases, and 22 bases lay between the germline ends. CDR3 sequence: CAIKFDNGGVDTQYF. The DNA for the CDR3 is TGTGCCATAAAATTCGATAACGGGGGTGTAGATACGCAGTATTTT.

This clone was recorded only once. The V gene is TRBV21-1, the J gene TRBJ1-6. TRBV21-1 is termed a pseudogene. The CDR3 spans 13 residues. The CDR3, as DNA: TGTGCCAGCAGCAAATGGAGGGAGAGGTCCCTCCACTTT. This codes for CASSKWRERSLHF.

The J gene is TRBJ1-3, the V gene TRBV7-2; 7 positions match TRBD1. With 0 bases clipped from V and 0 bases from J, the junction kept 5 bases outside the gene matches. The length of the CDR3 is 17 residues. Germline V lookup: CDR1 SGHTA, CDR2 FQGNSA. The CDR3 here is CASSLATGLSSGNTIYF. As DNA, the CDR3 is TGTGCCAGCAGCTTAGCGACAGGGCTAAGCTCTGGAAACACCATATATTTT. Drawing the rest from reference TRBV7-2 and TRBJ1-3, the complete variable domain is GAGVSQSPSNKVTEKGKDVELRCDPISGHTALYWYRQSLGQGLEFLIYFQGNSAPDKSGLPSDRFSAERTGGSVSTLTIQRTQQEDSAVYLCASSLATGLSSGNTIYFGEGSWLTVV.

This clone occurred once. CDR3 residues: CASSDSTSGGDTQYF. The DNA of the CDR3 is TGTGCCAGCAGTGACTCGACTAGCGGGGGGGATACGCAGTATTTT. The V gene is TRBV6-4, the J gene TRBJ2-3, with 13 bases matching TRBD2. This CDR3 has 15 amino acids. The germline V gene has CDR1 MRHNA and CDR2 SNTAGT. V was pared by 0 bases and J by 6 bases, with 0 bases of the junction left unmatched.

The chain uses TRBV7-2 and TRBJ1-2; 9 nucleotides line up with TRBD1. Per the germline V gene, CDR1 is SGHTA and CDR2 is FQGNSA. V shed 5 bases and J 8 bases; nucleotides not matched to a gene: 15. This CDR3 comprises 16 residues. The CDR3 nucleotides read TGTGCCAGCAGCCCTCAGGTCGGGACAGGGTATGGAGGCTACACCTTC. Its translation: CASSPQVGTGYGGYTF.

The chain combines TRBV18 with TRBJ1-1; D possibly corresponds to TRBD1 (6 bases). The germline gives CDR1 KGHSH, CDR2 LQKENI. There are 13 residues in the CDR3. V dropped 8 bases and J dropped 1 base, with 11 bases sitting between them. Here the CDR3 reads CASARTANTEAFF. CDR3 sequence (DNA): TGTGCCAGCGCGCGGACAGCGAACACTGAAGCTTTCTTT. The variable domain in full, completed from reference TRBV18 and TRBJ1-1, reads NAGVMQNPRHLVRRRGQEARLRCSPMKGHSHVYWYRQLPEEGLKFMVYLQKENIIDESGMPKERFSAEFPKEGPSILRIQQVVRGDSAAYFCASARTANTEAFFGQGTRLTVV.

The chain joins TRBV27 to TRBJ2-1; 7 bases are shared with TRBD1. This CDR3 is built from 15 residues. Per the germline V gene, CDR1 is MNHEY and CDR2 is SMNVEV (reference sequence). V lost 2 bases to trimming and J lost 3 bases; unmatched junction nucleotides: 4. In DNA, the CDR3 is TGTGCCAGCAGTTTAGGGCAGGGGGTCTACAATGAGCAGTTCTTC. This sequence encodes CASSLGQGVYNEQFF.

This chain connects TRBV10-3 to TRBJ1-3, with TRBD1 matching over 7 bases. Germline V gives CDR1 ENHRY, CDR2 SYGVKD. After removal of 5 bases from V and 4 bases from J, the junction contained 8 bases not matched to a gene. The CDR3 contains 15 residues. This CDR3 reads CAISTPTGRGNTIYF. The CDR3 DNA sequence: TGTGCCATCAGTACACCGACAGGGCGCGGAAACACCATATATTTT.

This chain uses TRBV11-2 with TRBJ1-2; 7 bases map to TRBD1. The CDR3 consists of 12 residues. V shed 5 bases, J shed 8 bases, and the junction held 5 bases outside the gene matches. CDR1 is SGHAT, CDR2 FQNNGV, per germline. Written as DNA, the CDR3 is TGTGCCAGCAGCCCAGGACAGGTCGGCTACACCTTC. It encodes CASSPGQVGYTF.

The gene calls are TRBV9 and TRBJ2-3; D may correspond to TRBD1 or TRBD2 (5 bases each). Germline lookup yields CDR1 SGDLS and CDR2 YYNGEE. The CDR3 covers 15 residues. V was pared by 4 bases and J by 8 bases, with 20 bases between. The CDR3 region has the DNA TGTGCCAGCAGCTCCGCCGGGACCAGTTTTGGTACGCAGTATTTT. It yields the protein CASSSAGTSFGTQYF.

The rearrangement uses TRBV29-1 and TRBJ2-3, with unresolved D. Deletions cut 8 bases from V and 0 bases from J, with 9 bases between. This CDR3 has 12 amino acids. Germline loops: CDR1 SQVTM, CDR2 ANQGSEA. The CDR3 reads CSQKGSTDTQYF. CDR3 nucleotides: TGCAGCCAAAAAGGGAGCACAGATACGCAGTATTTT.

The CDR3 bases are TGCGCCAGCAGCTCACAGGGAGGCGGAAACACCATATATTTT. Protein sequence: CASSSQGGGNTIYF. This rearrangement joins TRBV5-1 to TRBJ1-3, with D possibly being TRBD1 (6 bases). The ends were cut back, 3 bases at V and 4 bases at J, with 11 bases in the middle. Germline lookup yields CDR1 SGHRS and CDR2 YFSETQ. The CDR3 is 14 amino acids.

This clone was observed a single time. This chain uses TRBV19 with TRBJ2-2, with 10 nucleotides matching TRBD2. CDR1 LNHDA and CDR2 SQIVND come from the germline V gene (reference sequence). This CDR3 spans 16 amino acids. V trimming: 2 bases; J trimming: 4 bases; junction bases outside the gene matches: 4. DNA of the CDR3: TGTGCCAGTAGTATAACTCGACTAGCGGGCACCGGGGAGCTGTTTTTT. Residues: CASSITRLAGTGELFF.

This chain links TRBV11-3 with TRBJ2-5; D unresolved. The germline CDR1 and CDR2 sequences are SGHNT and YENEEA. The CDR3 is made up of 13 amino acids. V was clipped by 2 bases and J by 4 bases, with 8 bases between them. The DNA for the CDR3 is TGTGCCAGCAGCTTAACCCCCCGAGAGACCCAGTACTTC. This translates into CASSLTPRETQYF.

The chain uses TRBV5-1 and TRBJ1-1; 9 nucleotides align to TRBD1. The CDR3 sequence is 13 residues long. Trimming cost V 3 bases and J 6 bases; bases outside gene matches: 3. Germline V gene lookup returns CDR1 SGHRS and CDR2 YFSETQ. Here the CDR3 reads CASSYGQGSEAFF. CDR3 coding DNA: TGCGCCAGCAGCTACGGACAGGGGTCTGAAGCTTTCTTT.

The V call is TRBV15, the J call TRBJ1-1; no reliable D call. The CDR3 loop spans 14 amino acids. CDR1 LNHNV and CDR2 YYDKDF come from the germline V gene (reference sequence). V lost 7 bases and J 2 bases, leaving 14 bases between the germline ends. The CDR3 bases are TGTGCCACCAAGCACAGAGACCATAACACTGAAGCTTTCTTT. Translation: CATKHRDHNTEAFF.

This chain joins TRBV30 and TRBJ2-1, with D uncertain. V lost 3 bases, J lost 7 bases, and 10 bases lay in between. CDR1 GTSNPN and CDR2 SVGIG come from the germline V gene (reference sequence). This CDR3 spans 12 amino acids. CDR3 coding DNA: TGTGCCTGGAGGGCTCTGGGGAATGAGCAGTTCTTC. Its translation is CAWRALGNEQFF. Combining the CDR3 with reference TRBV30 and TRBJ2-1 gives the whole variable domain SQTIHQWPATLVQPVGSPLSLECTVEGTSNPNLYWYRQAAGRGLQLLFYSVGIGQISSEVPQNLSASRPQDRQFILSSKKLLLSDSGFYLCAWRALGNEQFFGPGTRLTVL.

The V call is TRBV5-1, the J call TRBJ2-3, with 10 bases fitting TRBD1. This CDR3 has 16 amino acids. Germline CDR1 SGHRS, CDR2 YFSETQ. V was pared by 3 bases and J by 3 bases, with 7 bases of the junction left unmatched. The CDR3 sequence: CASSSVTGGRTDTQYF. CDR3 in DNA: TGCGCCAGCAGCTCCGTGACAGGGGGCAGAACAGATACGCAGTATTTT. The full variable domain, in which reference TRBV5-1 and TRBJ2-3 provide the parts outside the CDR3, is KAGVTQTPRYLIKTRGQQVTLSCSPISGHRSVSWYQQTPGQGLQFLFEYFSETQRNKGNFPGRFSGRQFSNSRSEMNVSTLELGDSALYLCASSSVTGGRTDTQYFGPGTRLTVL.

The V and J genes are TRBV6-5 and TRBJ2-2; the D gene is possibly TRBD2 (5 bases). Germline V CDR1 and CDR2: MNHEY, SVGAGI. The CDR3 length is 15 residues. Trimming stripped 0 bases from V and 7 bases from J, with 12 bases between. The CDR3 sequence is CASSYSTAGLGELFF. As DNA, the CDR3 is TGTGCCAGCAGTTACTCGACGGCCGGACTCGGGGAGCTGTTTTTT.